The 26 T cell receptor beta chains in this list originate from one sample, sequenced in a study of control samples from healthy donors and cancer patients. Method: immunoSEQ multiplex PCR; TCRdb's copy keeps in-frame clones and lacks some. The table shows about 61,000 clones, with around 90% occurring only once. Specimen: PBMCs. The receptors were gathered from a man in his sixties with colorectal cancer.

J is TRBJ2-5 and V is TRBV15; tentatively, D is TRBD1 (6 bases). V dropped 4 bases and J dropped 5 bases, with 14 bases sitting between them. CDR3 length equals 14 residues. Germline CDR1 is LNHNV and CDR2 is YYDKDF (reference sequence). CDR3 nucleotide sequence: TGTGCCACCAGCATATACAGGGACGGGGAGACCCAGTACTTC. Translated: CATSIYRDGETQYF.

The chain has TRBV6-5 and TRBJ1-6; 10 positions agree with TRBD1. Germline CDR1 is MNHEY and CDR2 is SVGAGI. After removal of 2 bases from V and 6 bases from J, the junction contained 1 base not matched to a gene. The CDR3 has 15 residues. The CDR3 region is CASSYRTGGNSPLHF. CDR3 in DNA: TGTGCCAGCAGTTACCGGACAGGGGGTAATTCACCCCTCCACTTT.

The chain employs TRBV10-3 and TRBJ1-1, with D possibly being TRBD1 (6 bases). The CDR3 length is 13 residues. V was trimmed by 4 bases and J by 5 bases, leaving 11 bases between them. Germline CDR1 reads ENHRY; CDR2 reads SYGVKD. CDR3 sequence (DNA): TGTGCCATCAGTGGGGGGGCGCGGACTGAAGCTTTCTTT. Amino acids: CAISGGARTEAFF.

The J gene is TRBJ1-1, the V gene TRBV9; a weak D match, TRBD1 (5 bases). V was cut by 1 base and J by 7 bases, with 23 bases left in between. Germline V gives CDR1 SGDLS, CDR2 YYNGEE. There are 17 residues in the CDR3. CDR3 loop: CASSVLPEGRALGEAFF. CDR3 sequence (DNA): TGTGCCAGCAGCGTATTACCGGAGGGACGAGCATTAGGTGAAGCTTTCTTT.

The table lists this clone with a few counts. This chain joins TRBV7-3 and TRBJ2-1; possible D gene TRBD2, 5 bases. Trimming shortened V by 5 bases and J by 4 bases, and 24 bases separated the two germline ends. In germline, CDR1 is SGHTA, CDR2 FQGTGA. The CDR3 runs 18 residues. The CDR3 loop is CASSPRSSGVLKYNEQFF. The DNA of the CDR3 is TGTGCCAGCAGCCCACGGAGCTCCGGGGTCCTGAAATACAATGAGCAGTTCTTC.

The rearrangement joins TRBV12-3 or TRBV12-4 to TRBJ2-7; weak D call: TRBD2 (7 bases). There are 13 residues in the CDR3. Trimming took off 5 bases at V and 2 bases at J, with 10 bases between the two ends. This CDR3 reads CASSAGGPYEQYF. DNA of the CDR3: TGTGCCAGCAGTGCCGGGGGGCCCTACGAGCAGTACTTC.

The V and J genes are TRBV5-4 and TRBJ2-2, with D perhaps matching TRBD1 (6 bases). Between the trimmed V and J ends, which lost 1 base and 8 bases, there was a span of 6 bases. There are 12 residues in the CDR3. Looked up from germline, CDR1 is SGHNT and CDR2 is YYREEE (reference sequence). DNA of the CDR3: TGTGCCAGCAGCTTGAGGGGGGGGGAGCTGTTTTTT. Amino acid sequence: CASSLRGGELFF.

The chain joins TRBV6-2 or TRBV6-3 to TRBJ2-5, with TRBD1 identical over 9 bases. CDR3 length: 14 amino acids. Germline lookup yields CDR1 MNHEY and CDR2 SVGEGT. With 2 bases clipped from V and 4 bases from J, the junction kept 2 bases outside the gene matches. CDR3 sequence (DNA): TGTGCCAGCAGTTACCCGGGACAGGGAGAGACCCAGTACTTC. Translating gives CASSYPGQGETQYF.

The V call is TRBV19, the J call TRBJ2-7, with a tentative D call TRBD1 (5 bases). The CDR3 has 12 amino acids. Per germline, CDR1 LNHDA and CDR2 SQIVND (reference sequence). V was pared by 5 bases and J by 4 bases, with 9 bases between. CDR3 region: CASSLTGYEQYF. For the CDR3, the DNA is TGTGCCAGTAGTCTAACAGGTTACGAGCAGTACTTC. Full variable domain (remainder filled in from reference TRBV19 and TRBJ2-7): DGGITQSPKYLFRKEGQNVTLSCEQNLNHDAMYWYRQDPGQGLRLIYYSQIVNDFQKGDIAEGYSVSREKKESFPLTVTSAQKNPTAFYLCASSLTGYEQYFGPGTRLTVT.

The rearrangement links TRBV7-9 to TRBJ1-1; D possibly corresponds to TRBD1 (5 bases). Germline V CDR1 and CDR2: SEHNR, FQNEAQ (reference sequence). V lost 3 bases and J lost 3, with 20 bases in between. This CDR3 comprises 17 residues. CDR3 in amino acids: CASSLSTDRWTYTEAFF. Written as DNA, the CDR3 is TGTGCCAGCAGCTTGTCGACAGACCGATGGACCTACACTGAAGCTTTCTTT.

This chain links TRBV30 with TRBJ2-5; weak D call: TRBD1 (6 bases). V was trimmed by 1 base and J by 5 bases, leaving 11 bases between them. This CDR3 comprises 13 residues. Germline lookup yields CDR1 GTSNPN and CDR2 SVGIG (reference sequence). The CDR3 spells CAWSGGLGETQYF. In DNA, the CDR3 is TGTGCCTGGAGTGGGGGGCTCGGGGAGACCCAGTACTTC.

This clone was detected once. The rearrangement uses TRBV2 and TRBJ2-3; D unclear. CDR1 SNHLY and CDR2 FYNNEI come from the germline V gene. The CDR3 contains 13 residues. The V and J ends lost 7 bases and 2 bases respectively, with 10 bases between them. The CDR3 nucleotides read TGTGCCAGCAAGAGATTCGTCACAGATACGCAGTATTTT. It encodes CASKRFVTDTQYF. The full variable domain, its missing parts supplied by reference TRBV2 and TRBJ2-3, is EPEVTQTPSHQVTQMGQEVILRCVPISNHLYFYWYRQILGQKVEFLVSFYNNEISEKSEIFDDQFSVERPDGSNFTLKIRSTKLEDSAMYFCASKRFVTDTQYFGPGTRLTVL.

The V call is TRBV7-9, the J call TRBJ2-4, with no clear D. V was trimmed by 5 bases and J by 6 bases, leaving 5 bases between them. Per germline, CDR1 SEHNR and CDR2 FQNEAQ (reference sequence). The CDR3 sequence is 11 residues long. CDR3 DNA sequence: TGTGCCAGCAGCGTGTTAAACATTCAGTACTTC. This translates into CASSVLNIQYF. The full variable domain, rest sourced from reference TRBV7-9 and TRBJ2-4, is DTGVSQNPRHKITKRGQNVTFRCDPISEHNRLYWYRQTLGQGPEFLTYFQNEAQLEKSRLLSDRFSAERPKGSFSTLEIQRTEQGDSAMYLCASSVLNIQYFGAGTRLSVL.

This clone was picked up one time. The V call is TRBV5-4, the J call TRBJ2-2; D is possibly TRBD2 (5 bases). The CDR3 contains 17 residues. Trimming left V 4 bases short and J 1 base short, with 17 bases between. Germline assignment: CDR1 SGHNT and CDR2 YYREEE (reference sequence). The CDR3 sequence is CASSRDRYTVNTGELFF. As DNA, the CDR3 is TGTGCCAGCAGCCGGGATAGGTACACCGTGAACACCGGGGAGCTGTTTTTT.

The chain links TRBV7-2 to TRBJ1-1; no reliable D call. The CDR3 contains 14 residues. Germline CDR1 is SGHTA and CDR2 is FQGNSA. Trimming shortened V by 0 bases and J by 4 bases, and 9 bases separated the two germline ends. The CDR3 DNA sequence: TGTGCCAGCAGCTTAGCGGGGTTCGGCACTGAAGCTTTCTTT. Translating gives CASSLAGFGTEAFF.

The chain uses TRBV19 and TRBJ1-1, with D tentatively TRBD1 (5 bases). The CDR3 length is 14 residues. V was trimmed by 3 bases and J by 0 bases, leaving 8 bases between them. Germline V lookup: CDR1 LNHDA, CDR2 SQIVND (reference sequence). CDR3 loop: CASSMGRVNTEAFF. Written as DNA, the CDR3 is TGTGCCAGTAGTATGGGCAGGGTGAACACTGAAGCTTTCTTT.

The rearrangement links TRBV4-2 to TRBJ2-3, with 7 positions matching TRBD2. V lost 0 bases, J lost 0 bases, and 6 bases stayed unmatched. The CDR3 length is 17 residues. From germline, CDR1 is LGHNA and CDR2 YNFKEQ. The CDR3 coding sequence is TGTGCCAGCAGCCAAGAATGGGCGGGGGTTAGCACAGATACGCAGTATTTT. It yields the protein CASSQEWAGVSTDTQYF.

V is TRBV4-2 and J is TRBJ2-5; 8 nucleotides match TRBD2. This CDR3 is built from 16 residues. V trimming: 3 bases; J trimming: 5 bases; junction bases outside the gene matches: 11. CDR1 and CDR2 (germline): LGHNA, YNFKEQ. The CDR3 loop reads CASSHLGLAGGETQYF. CDR3 DNA: TGTGCCAGCAGCCATCTAGGCCTAGCGGGCGGGGAGACCCAGTACTTC.

The chain couples TRBV11-2 to TRBJ2-3, with D possibly TRBD2 on 6 matching bases. Germline V gene data show CDR1 as SGHAT and CDR2 as FQNNGV. The CDR3 covers 14 residues. Trimming took 4 bases from V and 5 from J, leaving 13 bases between them. CDR3 coding DNA: TGTGCCAGCAGCTATTACGGGGGAGTAGATACGCAGTATTTT. Translation gives CASSYYGGVDTQYF.

V and J are TRBV19 and TRBJ1-1, with 9 bases aligning to TRBD1. The CDR3 covers 13 residues. V trimming: 6 bases; J trimming: 9 bases; junction bases outside the gene matches: 8. The germline V gene encodes CDR1 LNHDA and CDR2 SQIVND (reference sequence). The CDR3 region has the DNA TGTGCCAGTAGGGACCGGGGGACAGGGAAAGCTTTCTTT. It is translated as CASRDRGTGKAFF.

The chain employs TRBV19 and TRBJ1-3; D perhaps matches TRBD1 (5 bases). The CDR3 is 16 amino acids. V lost 3 bases and J 2 bases, leaving 14 bases between the germline ends. CDR1 and CDR2 (germline): LNHDA, SQIVND (reference sequence). CDR3 in amino acids: CASSILIQGTGNTIYF. The CDR3 DNA sequence: TGTGCCAGTAGTATTTTAATTCAGGGAACTGGAAACACCATATATTTT.

The rearrangement joins TRBV11-1 to TRBJ1-2; the match to TRBD1 covers 10 bases. The CDR3 length is 14 residues. Germline V gene lookup returns CDR1 SGHAT and CDR2 FQDESV (reference sequence). Trimming at V came to 5 bases and at J to 8 bases, leaving 8 bases not matched to a gene. The CDR3 region is CASSLRQGAEGYTF. The DNA of the CDR3 is TGTGCCAGCAGCCTTCGACAGGGGGCAGAAGGCTACACCTTC.

The chain combines TRBV7-3 with TRBJ2-5, with 11 positions matching TRBD2. CDR3 length equals 17 residues. Looked up from germline, CDR1 is SGHTA and CDR2 is FQGTGA. With V trimmed by 3 bases and J by 1 base, 7 bases remained unmatched. The CDR3 protein is CASSFGGLAGGQETQYF. For the CDR3, the DNA is TGTGCCAGCAGCTTCGGCGGTCTAGCGGGGGGCCAAGAGACCCAGTACTTC.

The chain has TRBV18 and TRBJ1-1; D ambiguous. With 4 bases removed from V and 12 bases from J, the gap between germline ends came to 18 bases. Germline V gives CDR1 KGHSH, CDR2 LQKENI. The CDR3 runs 13 residues. CDR3 amino acids: CASSLPGPQKSFF. For the CDR3, the DNA is TGTGCCAGCTCACTCCCGGGCCCTCAGAAATCTTTCTTT.

The CDR3 region has the DNA TGTGCCAGCAGCCAAGATCGCTATGGCTACACCTTC. Its translation is CASSQDRYGYTF. This chain links TRBV4-2 with TRBJ1-2; D is undetermined. Germline V CDR1 and CDR2: LGHNA, YNFKEQ. The CDR3 covers 12 residues. V shed 0 bases and J shed 4 bases, with 3 bases lying between them.

V usage is TRBV12-3 or TRBV12-4 and J usage is TRBJ1-2; D uncertain. CDR3 length: 12 residues. Trimming left V 4 bases short and J 10 bases short, with 13 bases between. The chain's CDR3 is CASSYRAVAYTF. In DNA, the CDR3 is TGTGCCAGCAGTTATAGGGCGGTCGCCTACACCTTC.